The 12 T cell receptor beta chains below all came from one sample that was sequenced in a study of identical twins. TCRdb processed the 5' RACE reads anew with MiXCR; each CDR3 protein has one entry. The profile shows 450,000 or so distinct CDR3 sequences, 14% of them singletons. The sample also formed part of further work on yellow fever vaccine responses in identical twins.

The sequenced material came from CD4+ T cells sorted from blood. The receptors were sampled from a woman aged 18-30 years in good health.

The chain joins TRBV6-1 to TRBJ2-7; D gene ambiguous. Trimming shortened V by 10 bases and J by 5 bases, and 18 bases separated the two germline ends. Germline CDR1 and CDR2: MNHNS and SASEGT. This CDR3 has 13 residues. The CDR3 reads CAIRWGGLDEQYF. The CDR3 DNA sequence: TGTGCCATCCGGTGGGGTGGCCTCGACGAGCAGTACTTC.

This clonotype showed up many times. The chain is built from TRBV20-1 and TRBJ2-3; D unresolved. The CDR3 sequence is 13 residues long. CDR1 and CDR2 from the germline V gene are DFQATT and SNEGSKA (reference sequence). Deletions cut 0 bases from V and 3 bases from J, with 7 bases between. CDR3 region: CSARDARTDTQYF. The CDR3 DNA follows: TGCAGTGCTAGAGACGCCAGGACAGATACGCAGTATTTT.

A word on this clonotype: Germline and junction disagree at one end, which may indicate a read error. The V and J genes are TRBV7-3 and TRBJ2-5; D may match TRBD1 or TRBD2 (5 bases each). The V gene's germline CDR1 is SGHTA and CDR2 FQGTGA. The CDR3 is made up of 16 amino acids. The CDR3 protein is CTSTARGPRYQETQYF. The CDR3 region has the DNA TGTACCAGCACCGCTCGGGGACCGAGATACCAAGAGACCCAGTACTTC.

The chain is built from TRBV20-1 and TRBJ2-7; D is unclear. The CDR3 is 14 amino acids. V dropped 3 bases and J dropped 3 bases, with 15 bases sitting between them. CDR1 DFQATT and CDR2 SNEGSKA come from the germline V gene (reference sequence). CDR3 DNA: TGCAGTGCTAGTGTGGATCGTGGGCACTACGAGCAGTACTTC. Its protein product is CSASVDRGHYEQYF.

In its sample, this clonotype was seen a few times. CDR3 nucleotide sequence: TGTGCCAGCAGTTTCTGGGAAACAGATACGCAGTATTTT. Its translation: CASSFWETDTQYF. The gene calls are TRBV6-6 and TRBJ2-3, with D uncertain. Per germline, CDR1 MNHNY and CDR2 SVGAGI (reference sequence). The CDR3 contains 13 residues. V shed 4 bases and J shed 3 bases, with 8 bases lying between them.

The chain carries TRBV28 and TRBJ1-2; maybe TRBD1 (6 bases). Germline lookup yields CDR1 MDHEN and CDR2 SYDVKM. V gave up 2 bases and J gave up 5 bases, with 12 bases separating them. This CDR3 is built from 14 residues. CDR3 protein: CASSLGTGKYGYTF. The CDR3 bases are TGTGCCAGCAGTTTAGGAACAGGGAAGTATGGCTACACCTTC.

In this sample, this clonotype turned up a few times. An end of the junction differs from the germline gene, which may be a read error. V is TRBV10-3 and J is TRBJ2-5; D may be TRBD1 or TRBD2 (5 bases each). This CDR3 spans 14 amino acids. The germline gives CDR1 ENHRY, CDR2 SYGVKD. CDR3 DNA: TGTGCCATCAGTGTGGCAGGGACCCAAAAGACCCAGTACTTC. It specifies CAISVAGTQKTQYF.

This clonotype was found a few times. This chain's CDR3 is CASSLGGLGQETQYF. The CDR3 region has the DNA TGTGCCAGCAGCTTAGGGGGGCTTGGGCAAGAGACCCAGTACTTC. The chain links TRBV7-8 to TRBJ2-5; a possible D gene is TRBD1 (6 bases). This CDR3 contains 15 residues. The germline V and J ends were trimmed by 1 base and 2 bases, with 11 bases remaining between them. CDR1 is SGHVS and CDR2 is FQNEAQ in the germline V gene.

This clonotype has a handful of counts. The chain recombines TRBV29-1 with TRBJ2-3, with D tentatively TRBD1 or TRBD2 (6 bases each). Germline V gives CDR1 SQVTM, CDR2 ANQGSEA. This CDR3 is 14 amino acids long. V was clipped by 7 bases and J by 5 bases, with 19 bases between them. CDR3 nucleotides: TGCAGCGCGGGGGCCCCAGGGCGCCGAGATACGCAGTATTTT. Translating it yields CSAGAPGRRDTQYF.

In its sample, this clonotype was seen a few times. V and J are TRBV12-5 and TRBJ2-1; TRBD1 is a possible D gene (6 bases). Trimming removed 0 bases at V and 2 bases at J, with 17 bases between. CDR1 is LGHNT and CDR2 is FRNRAP in the germline V gene. The CDR3 is made up of 18 amino acids. This CDR3 is CASGLVGRGSQAYNEQFF. The DNA of the CDR3 is TGTGCTAGTGGTTTGGTAGGCAGGGGATCCCAGGCCTACAATGAGCAGTTCTTC. The complete variable domain, with remaining parts taken from reference TRBV12-5 and TRBJ2-1, reads DARVTQTPRHKVTEMGQEVTMRCQPILGHNTVFWYRQTMMQGLELLAYFRNRAPLDDSGMPKDRFSAEMPDATLATLKIQPSEPRDSAVYFCASGLVGRGSQAYNEQFFGPGTRLTVL.

Only a few counts were recorded for this clonotype. The V call is TRBV7-9, the J call TRBJ2-1; 7 bases are a match to TRBD1. Losses at the gene ends were 5 bases for V and 5 bases for J; bases not matched to a gene: 12. The CDR3 length is 16 residues. Germline assignment: CDR1 SEHNR and CDR2 FQNEAQ (reference sequence). CDR3 residues: CASSPSTGTENNEQFF. Written as DNA, the CDR3 is TGTGCCAGCAGCCCCTCCACCGGGACAGAAAACAATGAGCAGTTCTTC.

The chain is built from TRBV10-3 and TRBJ2-2; TRBD2 agrees at 10 bases. The V and J ends lost 6 bases and 3 bases, in that order; junction bases with no gene match: 7. The CDR3 runs to 16 residues. Germline V lookup: CDR1 ENHRY, CDR2 SYGVKD. This chain's CDR3 is CAISVSGGLDTGELFF. The CDR3 bases are TGTGCCATCAGCGTTAGCGGGGGGTTAGACACCGGGGAGCTGTTTTTT.